This T cell receptor beta chain emerged from a study of T cell responses to AZD1222 COVID-19 vaccine. Study findings and constraints: The donor group comprised mostly white British people and more females; the analysis possibly underestimated clonal diversity. Researchers report vaccine-associated CD4 TCRs spanning spike, with dominance at 160-218 and 743-854. Repertoires were collected only later (after the peak T cell response had occurred). Recipients of AZD1222 seropositive at baseline numbered only five or six.

V gave up 5 bases and J gave up 0 bases, with 13 bases separating them. The germline V gene encodes CDR1 SEHNR and CDR2 FQNEAQ (reference sequence). This CDR3 is 15 amino acids long. Produced via immunoSEQ multiplex PCR; TCRdb's table is partial and in-frame only. The profile shows 20,000 to 25,000 clones, approximately 86% of them singletons. As to this clone: Its antigen is unidentified.

The material was peripheral blood, obtained on day 0 of AZD1222 vaccination. The chain employs TRBV7-9 and TRBJ1-2; the D is unclear. The clonotype comes from an adult in good health. Here the CDR3 DNA reads TGTGCCAGCAGCACAAACTCCCAGGCTAACTATGGCTACACCTTC. Amino acids: CASSTNSQANYGYTF.